The source of this T cell receptor (beta chain) is a study of CD4 T cells in relation to SARS-CoV-2 and coronaviruses. Produced via immunoSEQ multiplex PCR; TCRdb's table is partial and in-frame only. This table has 35,000 to 40,000 clones, more than 75% appearing once. This CDR3 has 13 residues. Trimming stripped 7 bases from V and 4 bases from J, with 13 bases between. Germline values: CDR1 MDHEN, CDR2 SYDVKM. This TCR came from an adult with COVID-19. The chain uses TRBV28 and TRBJ1-1; TRBD1 might be the D (6 bases). The material sequenced was memory CD4+ T cells from PBMCs. CDR3 amino acids: CASITQGTTEAFF. The CDR3 nucleotides are TGTGCCAGCATTACCCAGGGGACCACTGAAGCTTTCTTT.